The 26 T cell receptor beta chains given below trace back to one sample, sequenced in a study of shared clonotypes between healthy human individuals. Profiling relied on immunoSEQ multiplex PCR, and the TCRdb table lists in-frame clones only, not all of them. Among some 790,000 clones listed, roughly two thirds were seen once. Sequencing was done on a sample of memory CD4+ T cells sorted from blood. Subset specified: CD45RA-negative fraction. The receptors were sampled from a woman younger than 45 in good health.

V usage is TRBV18 and J usage is TRBJ2-3; TRBD1 might be the D (6 bases). The CDR3 is made up of 15 amino acids. Trimming took off 0 bases at V and 2 bases at J, with 9 bases between the two ends. Germline CDR1 KGHSH, CDR2 LQKENI. CDR3 residues: CASSPPNRDTDTQYF. The DNA of the CDR3 is TGTGCCAGCTCACCACCGAACAGGGACACAGATACGCAGTATTTT.

V and J are TRBV5-4 and TRBJ1-3, with D perhaps TRBD1 (6 bases). V was clipped by 2 bases and J by 2 bases, with 14 bases between them. CDR1 is SGHNT, CDR2 YYREEE, per germline (reference sequence). This CDR3 has 16 amino acids. CDR3 nucleotide sequence: TGTGCCAGCAGCTTTGGGGGGGCTTTAGCTGGAAACACCATATATTTT. Its translation is CASSFGGALAGNTIYF.

This clone was observed at least ten times. The rearrangement uses TRBV19 and TRBJ2-1; 11 bases map to TRBD2. The CDR3 runs 14 residues. V lost 7 bases, J lost 7 bases, and 6 bases stayed unmatched. Germline assignment: CDR1 LNHDA and CDR2 SQIVND (reference sequence). The CDR3, as DNA: TGTGCCAGTACGGGACTAGCGGCTGGGAATGAGCAGTTCTTC. Translation gives CASTGLAAGNEQFF. The entire variable domain, with the rest obtained from reference TRBV19 and TRBJ2-1, is as follows: DGGITQSPKYLFRKEGQNVTLSCEQNLNHDAMYWYRQDPGQGLRLIYYSQIVNDFQKGDIAEGYSVSREKKESFPLTVTSAQKNPTAFYLCASTGLAAGNEQFFGPGTRLTVL.

The rearrangement links TRBV5-1 to TRBJ2-2; unclear D gene. Germline loops: CDR1 SGHRS, CDR2 YFSETQ. The V and J ends lost 0 bases and 2 bases respectively, with 8 bases between them. The CDR3 has 15 amino acids. CDR3 amino acids: CASSLAAPNTGELFF. In nucleotides, the CDR3 is TGCGCCAGCAGCTTGGCGGCTCCAAACACCGGGGAGCTGTTTTTT. Complete variable domain (other parts from reference TRBV5-1 and TRBJ2-2): KAGVTQTPRYLIKTRGQQVTLSCSPISGHRSVSWYQQTPGQGLQFLFEYFSETQRNKGNFPGRFSGRQFSNSRSEMNVSTLELGDSALYLCASSLAAPNTGELFFGEGSRLTVL.

The table lists this clone with a count of one. This sequence joins TRBV19 and TRBJ1-1; D is undetermined. V lost 3 bases and J lost 7, with 15 bases in between. This CDR3 is built from 14 residues. Germline CDR1 reads LNHDA; CDR2 reads SQIVND (reference sequence). CDR3 coding DNA: TGTGCCAGTAGTATGGGCGTCAATGTGGGTGAAGCTTTCTTT. Amino acid sequence: CASSMGVNVGEAFF.

The CDR3 DNA reads TGCGCCAGCAGCTTGGGCGGTGGGGGGAACACTGAAGCTTTCTTT. Its protein product is CASSLGGGGNTEAFF. The chain links TRBV5-1 to TRBJ1-1; D possibly corresponds to TRBD1 (5 bases). The germline gives CDR1 SGHRS, CDR2 YFSETQ. V shed 0 bases and J shed 1 base, with 10 bases lying between them. This CDR3 region has 15 residues.

V usage is TRBV5-1 and J usage is TRBJ1-5; TRBD1 matches 12 bases. V shed 4 bases and J 4 bases; nucleotides not matched to a gene: 3. CDR1 and CDR2 (germline): SGHRS, YFSETQ. This CDR3 is 15 amino acids long. CDR3 nucleotide sequence: TGCGCCAGCAGCCCGGGACAGGGGGCGAATCAGCCCCAGCATTTT. Translation: CASSPGQGANQPQHF.

This clone has more than one count but fewer than ten. This CDR3 is also generated by other DNA sequences in the sample. The chain is built from TRBV7-9 and TRBJ1-1; TRBD1 matches at 7 bases. The trim removed 5 bases at V and 3 bases at J, leaving 9 bases unmatched. Germline CDR1 SEHNR, CDR2 FQNEAQ (reference sequence). The CDR3 loop spans 15 amino acids. CDR3 loop: CASSPRQGGDTEAFF. CDR3 bases: TGTGCCAGCAGCCCACGACAGGGTGGGGACACTGAAGCTTTCTTT.

This sequence joins TRBV2 and TRBJ2-7, with TRBD1 matching 10 bases. There are 14 residues in the CDR3. The J segment lost 5 bases and the V segment lost 4 bases, leaving 5 bases of the junction unmatched. Germline CDR1 SNHLY, CDR2 FYNNEI. The CDR3 DNA is TGTGCCAGCAGTGTAATGGGACAGGGGAACGAGCAGTACTTC. Its protein is CASSVMGQGNEQYF.

This clone was observed a single time. The CDR3 is CASSGQINQPQHF. In DNA, the CDR3 is TGTGCCAGTTCGGGACAGATCAATCAGCCCCAGCATTTT. V is TRBV28 and J is TRBJ1-5; 7 nucleotides line up with TRBD1. V dropped 9 bases and J dropped 3; count of bases not matched to a gene: 5. CDR1 is MDHEN, CDR2 SYDVKM, per germline. This CDR3 has 13 residues. Full variable domain (remainder filled in from reference TRBV28 and TRBJ1-5): DVKVTQSSRYLVKRTGEKVFLECVQDMDHENMFWYRQDPGLGLRLIYFSYDVKMKEKGDIPEGYSVSREKKERFSLILESASTNQTSMYLCASSGQINQPQHFGDGTRLSIL.

Here the CDR3 DNA reads TGTGCCAGCAGGGCTACTGGGACTAGCGGGACCGGGGAGCTGTTTTTT. Protein: CASRATGTSGTGELFF. This chain links TRBV2 with TRBJ2-2, with TRBD2 matching over 12 bases. The CDR3 is 16 residues long. The J segment lost 5 bases and the V segment lost 6 bases, leaving 7 bases of the junction unmatched. Germline loops: CDR1 SNHLY, CDR2 FYNNEI.

This clone was detected only a few times. The J gene is TRBJ2-1, the V gene TRBV7-2; TRBD2 matches at 8 bases. Germline CDR1 is SGHTA and CDR2 is FQGNSA. The CDR3 is made up of 15 amino acids. The V gene end was trimmed by 5 bases and the J gene end by 6 bases; junction bases not matched to a gene: 9. CDR3 protein: CASSVREGGANEQFF. The CDR3 nucleotides are TGTGCCAGCAGCGTTCGGGAGGGTGGGGCCAATGAGCAGTTCTTC.

The chain is built from TRBV5-5 and TRBJ2-1; D perhaps matches TRBD1 (6 bases). Germline V lookup: CDR1 SGHKS, CDR2 YYEKEE (reference sequence). V lost 2 bases, J lost 4 bases, and 10 bases lay in between. The CDR3 is 14 amino acids. CDR3 DNA sequence: TGTGCCAGCAGCTTTCCGCAGGGGTACAATGAGCAGTTCTTC. It codes for CASSFPQGYNEQFF.

This clone was seen only once. The chain links TRBV7-8 to TRBJ2-1; TRBD1 aligns across 8 bases. The CDR3 totals 15 residues. V dropped 2 bases and J dropped 6; count of bases not matched to a gene: 6. From germline, CDR1 is SGHVS and CDR2 FQNEAQ. The CDR3 bases are TGTGCCAGCAGCTTATGGACAGGGAAGGTCAATGAGCAGTTCTTC. It specifies CASSLWTGKVNEQFF.

J is TRBJ2-7 and V is TRBV29-1; TRBD1 matches 9 bases. In germline, CDR1 is SQVTM, CDR2 ANQGSEA. This CDR3 spans 15 amino acids. Trimming cost V 5 bases and J 7 bases; bases outside gene matches: 15. This CDR3 is CSVIPGQGGIREQYF. CDR3 in DNA: TGCAGCGTTATCCCGGGACAGGGAGGCATAAGAGAGCAGTACTTC.

The rearrangement links TRBV28 to TRBJ2-5; possible D gene TRBD2, 6 bases. Per the germline V gene, CDR1 is MDHEN and CDR2 is SYDVKM. V lost 4 bases and J 3 bases, leaving 15 bases between the germline ends. This CDR3 spans 15 amino acids. This chain's CDR3 is CASSSGGQAKETQYF. As DNA, the CDR3 is TGTGCCAGCAGTTCTGGAGGGCAGGCTAAAGAGACCCAGTACTTC.

As concerns this clone: The germline gene is not matched at one end of the junction; a read error may be the cause. The chain uses TRBV5-6 and TRBJ1-2; no clear D. Germline CDR1 is SGHDT and CDR2 is YYEEEE. This CDR3 contains 14 residues. Written as DNA, the CDR3 is TGTGCCAGCAGGTTGGACCCCACCTACTATGGCTACACCTTC. Protein product: CASRLDPTYYGYTF.

This clone was counted ten times or more. This chain uses TRBV6-1 with TRBJ2-2; tentatively, D is TRBD2 (6 bases). CDR3 length: 15 residues. Trimming removed 4 bases from V and 1 base from J, with 10 bases in between. Germline V CDR1 and CDR2: MNHNS, SASEGT. This chain's CDR3 is CASSAWRGNTGELFF. DNA of the CDR3: TGTGCCAGCAGTGCATGGCGGGGGAACACCGGGGAGCTGTTTTTT.

The CDR3 loop is CASSPNAGSDEQYF. The CDR3 nucleotides are TGTGCCAGCAGCCCCAATGCGGGCAGCGACGAGCAGTACTTC. The chain uses TRBV7-9 and TRBJ2-7, with D maybe TRBD2 (5 bases). The CDR3 has 14 amino acids. The germline V and J ends were trimmed by 5 bases and 5 bases, with 16 bases remaining between them. CDR1 is SEHNR, CDR2 FQNEAQ, per germline (reference sequence).

The chain joins TRBV7-9 to TRBJ2-5, with D possibly being TRBD1 (5 bases). Trimming removed 4 bases at V and 7 bases at J, with 19 bases between. Germline V gene lookup returns CDR1 SEHNR and CDR2 FQNEAQ (reference sequence). The CDR3 contains 15 residues. The CDR3 is CASSSTSFGRVTQYF. The CDR3 DNA sequence: TGTGCCAGCAGCTCTACCTCCTTCGGCAGGGTGACCCAGTACTTC. Looking up the rest from reference TRBV7-9 and TRBJ2-5 gives the full variable domain: DTGVSQNPRHKITKRGQNVTFRCDPISEHNRLYWYRQTLGQGPEFLTYFQNEAQLEKSRLLSDRFSAERPKGSFSTLEIQRTEQGDSAMYLCASSSTSFGRVTQYFGPGTRLLVL.

This clone came up a few times. The chain uses TRBV27 and TRBJ2-6; 8 positions agree with TRBD1. Germline V lookup: CDR1 MNHEY, CDR2 SMNVEV (reference sequence). J gave up 0 bases and V 5 bases, and 18 bases lay outside the gene matches. The CDR3 contains 21 residues. CDR3 coding DNA: TGTGCCAGCAGTCCCTTAGACCTCGACAGGGGCCCTAACTCTGGGGCCAACGTCCTGACTTTC. Translated: CASSPLDLDRGPNSGANVLTF.

In regard to this clone: Other DNA sequences in the same sample also yield this CDR3. The V gene is TRBV30, the J gene TRBJ1-5; D is perhaps TRBD1 (5 bases). CDR3 length equals 14 residues. Per the germline V gene, CDR1 is GTSNPN and CDR2 is SVGIG (reference sequence). Trimming took 1 base from V and 2 from J, leaving 9 bases between them. In DNA, the CDR3 is TGTGCCTGGAGTGCCGGGGGGGGCAATCAGCCCCAGCATTTT. Translated: CAWSAGGGNQPQHF. The full variable domain, completed using reference TRBV30 and TRBJ1-5, is SQTIHQWPATLVQPVGSPLSLECTVEGTSNPNLYWYRQAAGRGLQLLFYSVGIGQISSEVPQNLSASRPQDRQFILSSKKLLLSDSGFYLCAWSAGGGNQPQHFGDGTRLSIL.

This clone was recorded a few times. The V gene is TRBV6-1, the J gene TRBJ1-3; perhaps TRBD1 as D (6 bases). CDR1 and CDR2 (germline): MNHNS, SASEGT. The CDR3 runs 16 residues. Deletions cut 0 bases from V and 3 bases from J, with 12 bases between. CDR3 sequence: CASSEALGGYGNTIYF. CDR3 in DNA: TGTGCCAGCAGTGAAGCCCTAGGGGGGTATGGAAACACCATATATTTT.

The rearrangement joins TRBV6-1 to TRBJ1-1, with D unresolved. This CDR3 is built from 14 residues. V shed 7 bases and J shed 7 bases, with 19 bases lying between them. The germline gives CDR1 MNHNS, CDR2 SASEGT. The CDR3 reads CASKILGFDGEAFF. The CDR3 DNA reads as TGTGCCAGCAAAATTTTGGGGTTCGACGGTGAAGCTTTCTTT.

The chain couples TRBV30 to TRBJ1-1; D unresolved. CDR3 size: 14 residues. V lost 0 bases, J lost 5 bases, and 13 bases lay in between. Germline V gene lookup returns CDR1 GTSNPN and CDR2 SVGIG (reference sequence). In DNA form, the CDR3 reads TGTGCCTGGAGTGTACAAGCGGGCCGTACTGAAGCTTTCTTT. Its translation is CAWSVQAGRTEAFF.

The chain couples TRBV18 to TRBJ2-3; 7 bases align to TRBD2. The J segment lost 0 bases and the V segment lost 3 bases, leaving 18 bases of the junction unmatched. In germline, CDR1 is KGHSH, CDR2 LQKENI. The CDR3 covers 20 residues. The CDR3 spells CASSPPGGRKGSGSTDTQYF. CDR3 bases: TGTGCCAGCTCACCCCCGGGAGGTAGAAAGGGCTCCGGGAGCACAGATACGCAGTATTTT. Full variable domain (missing parts from reference TRBV18 and TRBJ2-3): NAGVMQNPRHLVRRRGQEARLRCSPMKGHSHVYWYRQLPEEGLKFMVYLQKENIIDESGMPKERFSAEFPKEGPSILRIQQVVRGDSAAYFCASSPPGGRKGSGSTDTQYFGPGTRLTVL.